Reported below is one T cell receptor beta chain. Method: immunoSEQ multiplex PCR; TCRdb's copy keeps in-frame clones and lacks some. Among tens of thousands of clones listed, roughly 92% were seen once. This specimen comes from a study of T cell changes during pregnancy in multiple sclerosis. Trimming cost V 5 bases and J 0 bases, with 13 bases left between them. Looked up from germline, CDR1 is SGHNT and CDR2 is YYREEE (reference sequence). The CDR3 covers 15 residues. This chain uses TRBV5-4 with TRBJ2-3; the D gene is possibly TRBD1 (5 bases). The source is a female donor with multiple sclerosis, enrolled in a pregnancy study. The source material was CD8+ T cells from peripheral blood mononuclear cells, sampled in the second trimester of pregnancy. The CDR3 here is CASRDTGYSTDTQYF. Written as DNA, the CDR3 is TGTGCCAGCAGGGATACAGGTTACAGCACAGATACGCAGTATTTT.